This T cell receptor beta chain stems from a study of shared clonotypes between healthy human individuals. In the naive CD8 group, cells lacked CD45RO and were positively selected for CCR7, so terminally differentiated effector memory CD45RA+ cells were left out. This CDR3 contains 12 residues. V was trimmed by 2 bases and J by 4 bases, leaving 1 base between them. CDR1 SGHRS and CDR2 YFSETQ come from the germline V gene. TCRdb keeps only in-frame clones here, not all; method: immunoSEQ multiplex PCR. The repertoire holds approximately 600,000 clones, with approximately 95% as singletons. This receptor was taken from a woman aged 25 to 39 in good health. This chain links TRBV5-1 with TRBJ2-6, with unresolved D. Specimen: naive CD8+ T cells sorted from blood. Here the CDR3 reads CASSLGANVLTF. The CDR3 region has the DNA TGCGCCAGCAGCTTAGGGGCCAACGTCCTGACTTTC.